The source of this T cell receptor beta chain is a study of shared clonotypes between healthy human individuals. Turning to the study itself: Donors had three CD4 naive, three CD4 memory, two CD8 naive and one CD8 memory plate apiece.

V lost 1 base to trimming and J lost 2 bases; unmatched junction nucleotides: 10. This CDR3 region has 18 residues. Germline values: CDR1 SGHTA, CDR2 FQGTGA. Profiled with immunoSEQ multiplex PCR; TCRdb holds only in-frame clones, not every one. The sample contains over a million clones, roughly 74% of which appear only once. In the CD4+ fraction, cells were divided into CD45RA+ naive and CD45RA-negative memory subsets. Sequences were obtained from memory CD4+ T cells from PBMCs. Sample subset: CD45RA-negative fraction. This chain links TRBV7-3 with TRBJ2-3; TRBD1 aligns across 9 bases. The receptor's source is a man aged 18 to 29 in good health. Some clones in this sample may be carry-over from other donors' samples. The CDR3 sequence: CASSLRTRDRAVTDTQYF. The DNA of the CDR3 is TGTGCCAGCAGCTTAAGGACCCGGGACAGGGCTGTCACAGATACGCAGTATTTT.